This entry concerns a single T cell receptor beta chain. The antigen is undetermined. These data belong to a study of T-cell reconstitution after alpha-beta-depleted transplantation in children. General study results and limits: Several hundred graft clones that had expanded were reportedly the source of alpha-beta T cells about two months after transplant.

TCRbeta library construction was performed incorporating unique molecular identifiers. TCRdb reprocessed the PCR reads with MiXCR, giving one entry per CDR3 protein. The table includes about a million distinct CDR3 sequences, about 29% detected once. CDR1 is DFQATT, CDR2 SNEGSKA, per germline (reference sequence). V was trimmed by 3 bases and J by 3 bases, leaving 17 bases between them. This CDR3 is 15 amino acids long. The specimen comprised PBMCs, mostly from graft donor cells, sampled 360 days after TCRalphabeta/CD19-depleted stem cell transplant. The sequence came from a boy younger than two who had a stem cell transplant for SCID, so the T cells may come from the graft donor. The chain recombines TRBV20-1 with TRBJ2-5; D tentatively fits TRBD1 or TRBD2 (5 bases each). The CDR3 nucleotides are TGCAGTGCTAGGCGAGGGGTGAGCCTAAAAGAGACCCAGTACTTC. The encoded protein is CSARRGVSLKETQYF.